A selection of T cell receptor beta chains follows, all from one sample in a study of cytotoxic CD8 clonotypes in ibrutinib-treated CLL. Generated by immunoSEQ multiplex PCR, the TCRdb table keeps only in-frame clones and is missing some. Found here are some 300,000 clones, about 80% of them singletons; the top ten hold over 5%. This sample comprised PBMCs, obtained before ibrutinib treatment. These receptors were obtained from a human donor with chronic lymphocytic leukemia. Both conserved end residues are part of each CDR3. D genes are given only for firm matches. Clone size, where shown, is once, few, many, or a class for clones that have expanded.

abundance,j_gene,v_gene,d_gene,CDR3nt,CDR3aa
.,TRBJ2-3,TRBV5-1,.,TGCGCCAGCTCTGTTCAAACAGGAGGCACAGATACGCAGTATTTT,CASSVQTGGTDTQYF
.,TRBJ1-1,TRBV5-1,TRBD1,TGCGCCAGCAGCACCTCGACAGGGGGCGACACTGAAGCTTTCTTT,CASSTSTGGDTEAFF
.,TRBJ1-3,TRBV30,TRBD1,TGTGCCTGGAGTGGGACAGGGCGCCTGCCTGGAAACACCATATATTTT,CAWSGTGRLPGNTIYF
.,TRBJ2-7,TRBV5-1,.,TGCGCCAGCAGCTTGTACGGGCAATTAACAGGGGAGCAGTACTTC,CASSLYGQLTGEQYF
once,TRBJ2-7,TRBV20-1,TRBD2,TGCAGTGCGGCCATGACTAGCGGGGGTTACTTC,CSAAMTSGGYF
.,TRBJ2-1,TRBV13,TRBD2,TGTGCCAGCAGCTTAGTGGCTAGCGGGACCTACAATGAGCAGTTCTTC,CASSLVASGTYNEQFF
.,TRBJ2-7,TRBV21-1,.,TGTGCCAGCAGCAAAGTTGGGAAACAGGGCCCTGGCGAGCAGTACTTC,CASSKVGKQGPGEQYF
.,TRBJ2-3,TRBV29-1,.,TGCAGCGTTGAAGATCTGGTGGGAGTAGCTTGGGAGGAGTCCCCAGATACGCAGTATTTT,CSVEDLVGVAWEESPDTQYF
.,TRBJ1-2,TRBV18,TRBD1,TGTGCCAGCTCACCACCCGGGACAGACAAAAGATATGGCTACACCTTC,CASSPPGTDKRYGYTF
.,TRBJ1-2,TRBV7-3,TRBD1,TGTGCCAGCAGGCGGGACAGGGGTGACTATGGCTACACCTTC,CASRRDRGDYGYTF
.,TRBJ1-2,TRBV5-5,.,TGTGCCAGCAGCTTAGGGGATCTCTATGGCTACACCTTC,CASSLGDLYGYTF
.,TRBJ2-5,TRBV11-3,.,TGTGCCAGCAGCTTAGAAAAGCAAGAGACCCAGTACTTC,CASSLEKQETQYF
.,TRBJ1-1,TRBV29-1,.,TGCAGCGTTGTCGAGACCAGGGTTAACACTGAAGCTTTCTTT,CSVVETRVNTEAFF
.,TRBJ2-5,TRBV4-2,TRBD1,TGTGCCAGCAGCCAAGGTCAGGGGGCAGAGACCCAGTACTTC,CASSQGQGAETQYF
.,TRBJ2-7,TRBV11-2,.,TGTGCCAGCAGCTATTCGACCAGCTACGAGCAGTACTTC,CASSYSTSYEQYF
.,TRBJ1-4,TRBV27,TRBD1,TGTGCCAGCAGTACAGGGGGCAAGGATAATGAAAAACTGTTTTTT,CASSTGGKDNEKLFF
.,TRBJ1-2,TRBV4-3,.,TGCGCCAGCAGCCAGGATAGACGGTTGCCGGGGGGCTACACCTTC,CASSQDRRLPGGYTF
.,TRBJ1-3,TRBV5-5,.,TGTGCCAGCTCGGACAGACAGTTGAACACCATATATTTT,CASSDRQLNTIYF
.,TRBJ1-4,TRBV5-4,TRBD1,TGTGCCAGCAGTAAGACAGGGGGAAATGAAAAACTGTTTTTT,CASSKTGGNEKLFF
.,TRBJ2-7,TRBV5-1,TRBD2,TGCGCCAGCAGCTTGGCCCACCTAGCGGACTACGAGCAGTACTTC,CASSLAHLADYEQYF
once,TRBJ1-2,TRBV5-6,.,TGTGCCAGCAGCTTGGGACTTAACTATGGCTACACCTTC,CASSLGLNYGYTF
.,TRBJ2-1,TRBV7-2,.,TGTGCCAGCAGCTTGCGGAGGGAAACCTACAATGAGCAGTTCTTC,CASSLRRETYNEQFF
.,TRBJ1-1,TRBV30,.,TGTGCCTGGAGTATAGGGGTGGGCACTGAAGCTTTCTTT,CAWSIGVGTEAFF
once,TRBJ1-2,TRBV4-3,.,TGCGCCAGCAGCCAAGATGTTGAACTACCCTATGGCTACACCTTC,CASSQDVELPYGYTF
.,TRBJ1-1,TRBV19,.,TGTGCCAGTAGTACCCGGGACCCGAACACTGAAGCTTTCTTT,CASSTRDPNTEAFF
few,TRBJ2-1,TRBV28,.,TGTGCCAGCAGCCCGACCAAGGGGTCCTACAATGAGCAGTTCTTC,CASSPTKGSYNEQFF
.,TRBJ2-5,TRBV7-3,.,TGTGCCAGCAGCTCCTCCTACCAAGAGACCCAGTACTTC,CASSSSYQETQYF
.,TRBJ1-5,TRBV30,.,TGTGCCTGGAGTCTAGGCAATCAGCCCCAGCATTTT,CAWSLGNQPQHF
.,TRBJ2-7,TRBV5-1,.,TGCGCCAGCAGCGGGAGCGGAGCCACCTACGAGCAGTACTTC,CASSGSGATYEQYF
few,TRBJ2-7,TRBV4-3,TRBD1,TGCGCCAGCAGCCAAGCGGCAGGGGGCTTCCCCTACGAGCAGTACTTC,CASSQAAGGFPYEQYF
.,TRBJ2-7,TRBV6-5,.,TGTGCCAGCAGGATAAAACCCGGCGAGCAGTACTTC,CASRIKPGEQYF
once,TRBJ2-5,TRBV5-6,TRBD2,TGTGCCAGCAGCCAGAGCGGGAGTGAGACCCAGTACTTC,CASSQSGSETQYF
few,TRBJ2-1,TRBV5-4,TRBD1,TGTGCCAGCAACTCAGCCGACAGGGGCAATGAGCAGTTCTTC,CASNSADRGNEQFF
.,TRBJ1-3,TRBV21-1,.,TGTGCCAGCAGCAGTATCACAGGGCGCTCCATATATTTT,CASSSITGRSIYF
.,TRBJ2-2,TRBV11-2,.,TGTGCCAGCAGCCCAGCCGGGGCCCAGAACACCGGGGAGCTGTTTTTT,CASSPAGAQNTGELFF
.,TRBJ2-7,TRBV29-1,TRBD2,TGCAGCGTCGGGGGGAACTACGAGCAGTACTTC,CSVGGNYEQYF
.,TRBJ1-1,TRBV4-3,TRBD1,TGCGCCAGCAGCCTTTGGACAGGGGTGGAGAACACTGAAGCTTTCTTT,CASSLWTGVENTEAFF
.,TRBJ2-4,TRBV7-8,.,TGTGCCAGCAGCGGACAGAATTTTCCAAACATTCAGTACTTC,CASSGQNFPNIQYF
.,TRBJ2-7,TRBV7-9,TRBD1,TGTGCCAGCAGCCAGGGACCAGGACAGGGTAGCGACTACGAGCAGTACTTC,CASSQGPGQGSDYEQYF
.,TRBJ2-5,TRBV11-2,TRBD2,TGTGCCAGCAGCTTAGGACTAGCGGGAATACAAGAGACCCAGTACTTC,CASSLGLAGIQETQYF
few,TRBJ2-1,TRBV9,.,TGTGCCAGCAGCGTACTAGGGAGCGATGAGCAGTTCTTC,CASSVLGSDEQFF